The 29 T cell receptor beta chains presented below share a single source sample, sequenced in a study of OX40 agonist ivuxolimab in advanced cancers. TCRdb keeps only in-frame clones here, not all; method: immunoSEQ multiplex PCR. Of roughly 43,000 clones in the sample, 82% are singletons; the top ten hold 1.5% to 2%. The starting material was CD4+ or CD8+ T cells sorted from blood, obtained in a trial of the OX40 agonist ivuxolimab. The receptors were sampled from an adult with an advanced solid tumor such as melanoma, head and neck, liver or kidney cancer.

V gene TRBV19 combines with J gene TRBJ2-2; D gene ambiguous. Trimming left V 6 bases short and J 4 bases short, with 9 bases between. CDR3 length: 13 amino acids. The germline V gene encodes CDR1 LNHDA and CDR2 SQIVND (reference sequence). CDR3 bases: TGTGCCAGTAGGTTAGTGGGCACCGGGGAGCTGTTTTTT. This translates into CASRLVGTGELFF.

The chain links TRBV9 to TRBJ1-5; no reliable D call. V was pared by 2 bases and J by 6 bases, with 15 bases between. This CDR3 is built from 15 residues. Germline CDR1 SGDLS, CDR2 YYNGEE. CDR3 in amino acids: CASSVAGGAGQPQHF. The CDR3 DNA reads TGTGCCAGCAGCGTCGCCGGAGGTGCGGGTCAGCCCCAGCATTTT.

The rearrangement uses TRBV5-6 and TRBJ1-4; TRBD1 might be the D (6 bases). Trimming cost V 4 bases and J 5 bases, with 12 bases left between them. Per germline, CDR1 SGHDT and CDR2 YYEEEE. The CDR3 has 14 residues. The CDR3 DNA follows: TGTGCCAGCAGCAGGGGGGACGGGAATGAAAAACTGTTTTTT. Its translation: CASSRGDGNEKLFF.

This chain links TRBV5-6 with TRBJ2-2, with D maybe TRBD1 (5 bases). V was pared by 4 bases and J by 2 bases, with 12 bases between. This CDR3 region has 15 residues. Germline V gene data show CDR1 as SGHDT and CDR2 as YYEEEE. The CDR3 DNA follows: TGTGCCAGCAGCATTCAGGGCCCAAACACCGGGGAGCTGTTTTTT. It is translated as CASSIQGPNTGELFF.

This clone was detected a few times. The chain employs TRBV5-1 and TRBJ2-1; D assignment may be TRBD1 or TRBD2 (5 bases each). From germline, CDR1 is SGHRS and CDR2 YFSETQ. This CDR3 contains 14 residues. Trimming removed 3 bases at V and 6 bases at J, with 13 bases between. The CDR3 DNA sequence: TGCGCCAGCAGCTCGGGACGGGGCGGCAATGAGCAGTTCTTC. The encoded protein is CASSSGRGGNEQFF.

In its sample, this clone was seen once. The chain is built from TRBV7-2 and TRBJ1-1, with D uncertain. V was pared by 4 bases and J by 0 bases, with 12 bases between. Germline loops: CDR1 SGHTA, CDR2 FQGNSA. CDR3 size: 15 residues. The CDR3 DNA sequence: TGTGCCAGCAGCTCCTTCTTGGGCATGAACACTGAAGCTTTCTTT. Protein sequence: CASSSFLGMNTEAFF.

V usage is TRBV30 and J usage is TRBJ2-2; 9 nucleotides match TRBD1. The CDR3 runs to 16 residues. V was clipped by 4 bases and J by 8 bases; unmatched bases: 14. Germline values: CDR1 GTSNPN, CDR2 SVGIG (reference sequence). For the CDR3, the DNA is TGTGCCTGGACCCACGACAGGGGGTCTAAGGCTGGGGAGCTGTTTTTT. Encoded protein: CAWTHDRGSKAGELFF.

The chain carries TRBV5-6 and TRBJ1-1, with D possibly matching TRBD1 (6 bases). The CDR3 extends over 11 amino acids. Germline CDR1 reads SGHDT; CDR2 reads YYEEEE. The germline V and J ends were trimmed by 4 bases and 12 bases, with 13 bases remaining between them. The CDR3 protein is CASSTYRETFF. The CDR3 bases are TGTGCCAGCAGCACGTACAGGGAAACTTTCTTT.

V gene TRBV6-6 combines with J gene TRBJ1-5; D is unclear. CDR1 and CDR2 (germline): MNHNY, SVGAGI (reference sequence). There are 15 residues in the CDR3. V lost 8 bases and J lost 1, with 15 bases in between. The CDR3 DNA sequence: TGTGCCAGCGGAGAGGGAGTTTGGAGCAATCAGCCCCAGCATTTT. This translates into CASGEGVWSNQPQHF.

This sequence joins TRBV7-2 and TRBJ1-1; TRBD1 might be the D (6 bases). This CDR3 is built from 13 residues. Trimming took 2 bases from V and 8 from J, leaving 12 bases between them. Germline CDR1 and CDR2: SGHTA and FQGNSA. This CDR3 reads CASSLNPGQEAFF. The DNA for the CDR3 is TGTGCCAGCAGCTTAAACCCAGGACAGGAAGCTTTCTTT. The variable domain in full, completed from reference TRBV7-2 and TRBJ1-1, reads GAGVSQSPSNKVTEKGKDVELRCDPISGHTALYWYRQSLGQGLEFLIYFQGNSAPDKSGLPSDRFSAERTGGSVSTLTIQRTQQEDSAVYLCASSLNPGQEAFFGQGTRLTVV.

The J gene is TRBJ2-5, the V gene TRBV7-3; 8 bases map to TRBD1. The length of the CDR3 is 17 residues. The ends lost 4 bases at V and 5 bases at J; junction bases unmatched: 15. From germline, CDR1 is SGHTA and CDR2 FQGTGA. CDR3 in amino acids: CASSSGGTGQREETQYF. The CDR3 coding sequence is TGTGCCAGCAGCTCAGGGGGGACAGGCCAAAGGGAGGAGACCCAGTACTTC.

V usage is TRBV9 and J usage is TRBJ1-4, with D perhaps TRBD1 (5 bases). The germline V and J ends were trimmed by 3 bases and 3 bases, with 9 bases remaining between them. From germline, CDR1 is SGDLS and CDR2 YYNGEE. The CDR3 has 14 amino acids. The CDR3 loop reads CASSGREANEKLFF. For the CDR3, the DNA is TGTGCCAGCAGCGGCAGGGAGGCTAATGAAAAACTGTTTTTT.

This rearrangement joins TRBV5-1 to TRBJ2-3; D is perhaps TRBD2 (5 bases). The CDR3 is made up of 15 amino acids. The germline CDR1 and CDR2 sequences are SGHRS and YFSETQ. Trimming removed 0 bases from V and 4 bases from J, with 12 bases in between. The CDR3 sequence: CASSLGRPGSDTQYF. The CDR3 DNA reads TGCGCCAGCAGCTTGGGGCGACCGGGATCAGATACGCAGTATTTT. Full variable domain (remainder filled in from reference TRBV5-1 and TRBJ2-3): KAGVTQTPRYLIKTRGQQVTLSCSPISGHRSVSWYQQTPGQGLQFLFEYFSETQRNKGNFPGRFSGRQFSNSRSEMNVSTLELGDSALYLCASSLGRPGSDTQYFGPGTRLTVL.

This clone was counted a few times. This chain links TRBV25-1 with TRBJ1-3; D is ambiguous. Trimming took off 0 bases at V and 6 bases at J, with 12 bases between the two ends. The CDR3 totals 15 residues. Germline lookup yields CDR1 MGHDK and CDR2 SYGVNS. CDR3 sequence (DNA): TGTGCCAGCAGTGAATATATGGGAAAAGAAAACACCATATATTTT. Protein product: CASSEYMGKENTIYF.

The chain carries TRBV4-1 and TRBJ2-7, with D uncertain. There are 18 residues in the CDR3. V lost 0 bases to trimming and J lost 7 bases, with 25 bases between them. Looked up from germline, CDR1 is MGHRA and CDR2 is YSYEKL. CDR3 DNA sequence: TGCGCCAGCAGCCAAGACACTCCTGGACGGCTGGATGTGAGAGAGCAGTACTTC. Amino acid sequence: CASSQDTPGRLDVREQYF.

This chain joins TRBV28 and TRBJ2-3; D may be TRBD2 (6 bases). This CDR3 has 18 amino acids. The germline CDR1 and CDR2 sequences are MDHEN and SYDVKM. V was trimmed by 6 bases and J by 2 bases, leaving 24 bases between them. The CDR3: CASRRRAGRHPYTDTQYF. CDR3 bases: TGTGCCAGCAGACGTAGGGCGGGACGCCACCCCTACACAGATACGCAGTATTTT.

This chain connects TRBV14 to TRBJ2-1; D is ambiguous. CDR1 SGHDN and CDR2 FVKESK come from the germline V gene. This CDR3 has 15 amino acids. V was clipped by 0 bases and J by 9 bases, with 15 bases between them. For the CDR3, the DNA is TGTGCCAGCAGCCAAGATCCCGCCGGAAGGGCTGAGCAGTTCTTC. Translating gives CASSQDPAGRAEQFF.

The chain joins TRBV6-5 to TRBJ2-3, with D possibly being TRBD2 (5 bases). CDR3 length: 14 residues. Germline CDR1 reads MNHEY; CDR2 reads SVGAGI. Trimming stripped 0 bases from V and 1 base from J, with 5 bases between. CDR3 in amino acids: CASSYSGGTDTQYF. The CDR3, as DNA: TGTGCCAGCAGTTACTCCGGGGGCACAGATACGCAGTATTTT.

This chain joins TRBV30 and TRBJ1-5; 7 bases match TRBD1. CDR1 is GTSNPN and CDR2 is SVGIG in the germline V gene (reference sequence). CDR3 length: 13 residues. Germline trimming cut 4 bases from V and 6 bases from J; bases unmatched to any gene: 6. The CDR3 is CAWTPQGGQPQHF. CDR3 in DNA: TGTGCCTGGACTCCCCAGGGGGGTCAGCCCCAGCATTTT.

The genes are TRBV11-2 and TRBJ2-7; D possibly corresponds to TRBD2 (5 bases). CDR1 is SGHAT, CDR2 FQNNGV, per germline. V was pared by 0 bases and J by 5 bases, with 8 bases between. This CDR3 is 13 amino acids long. In DNA form, the CDR3 reads TGTGCCAGCAGCTTAGATATGAGGGACGAGCAGTACTTC. This translates into CASSLDMRDEQYF.

The V call is TRBV19, the J call TRBJ1-5; 7 nucleotides match TRBD1. Looked up from germline, CDR1 is LNHDA and CDR2 is SQIVND (reference sequence). This CDR3 comprises 15 residues. Trimming cost V 7 bases and J 2 bases; bases outside gene matches: 8. CDR3: CASNAWTGGNQPQHF. CDR3 nucleotides: TGTGCCAGTAACGCATGGACAGGAGGCAATCAGCCCCAGCATTTT.

The chain recombines TRBV11-1 with TRBJ2-2; D unresolved. The V and J ends lost 1 base and 4 bases respectively, with 4 bases between them. The V gene's germline CDR1 is SGHAT and CDR2 FQDESV (reference sequence). There are 13 residues in the CDR3. In DNA form, the CDR3 reads TGTGCCAGCAGCTTAGACTTCACCGGGGAGCTGTTTTTT. Encoded protein: CASSLDFTGELFF.

The rearrangement joins TRBV19 to TRBJ1-4; 8 bases agree with TRBD1. The germline V gene encodes CDR1 LNHDA and CDR2 SQIVND (reference sequence). V lost 6 bases, J lost 0 bases, and 9 bases stayed unmatched. This CDR3 is 17 amino acids long. Here the CDR3 DNA reads TGTGCCAGTAGCGTCGAAGGACAGGGATCAACTAATGAAAAACTGTTTTTT. Its translation is CASSVEGQGSTNEKLFF.

The J gene is TRBJ2-3, the V gene TRBV7-3, with TRBD2 matching over 13 bases. V shed 2 bases, J shed 6 bases, and the junction held 5 bases outside the gene matches. This CDR3 spans 16 amino acids. CDR1 SGHTA and CDR2 FQGTGA come from the germline V gene. The CDR3 sequence: CASSLPGTSGADTQYF. CDR3 in DNA: TGTGCCAGCAGCTTACCAGGGACTAGCGGGGCGGATACGCAGTATTTT.

This clone was counted a few times. This CDR3 is CASSLQSSYEQYF. CDR3 coding DNA: TGCGCCAGCAGCTTGCAGAGCTCCTACGAGCAGTACTTC. The J gene is TRBJ2-7, the V gene TRBV5-1; no clear D gene. Deletions cut 1 base from V and 0 bases from J, with 5 bases between. Germline lookup yields CDR1 SGHRS and CDR2 YFSETQ. The CDR3 spans 13 residues.

The V gene is TRBV7-9, the J gene TRBJ2-6; 8 bases are a match to TRBD1. The CDR3 sequence is 18 residues long. V lost 5 bases and J lost 2; bases outside the gene matches: 11. The germline gives CDR1 SEHNR, CDR2 FQNEAQ (reference sequence). As DNA, the CDR3 is TGTGCCAGCAGCGACCGGACAGGGAAGTCCGCTGGGGCCAACGTCCTGACTTTC. Translated: CASSDRTGKSAGANVLTF.

A few counts support this clone. The chain is built from TRBV7-8 and TRBJ1-5; 10 bases are shared with TRBD1. The CDR3 spans 15 residues. Trimming took 5 bases from V and 6 from J; bases not matched to a gene: 7. The germline V gene encodes CDR1 SGHVS and CDR2 FQNEAQ. The CDR3 spells CASSTTGGRGQPQHF. The CDR3 DNA sequence: TGTGCCAGCAGCACGACAGGGGGCAGGGGTCAGCCCCAGCATTTT.

The rearrangement links TRBV4-1 to TRBJ2-2; the match to TRBD1 covers 12 bases. CDR1 and CDR2 (germline): MGHRA, YSYEKL. The CDR3 loop spans 16 amino acids. V dropped 4 bases and J dropped 5; count of bases not matched to a gene: 5. CDR3: CASSRGQGAGTGELFF. Written as DNA, the CDR3 is TGCGCCAGCAGCCGGGGACAGGGGGCTGGAACCGGGGAGCTGTTTTTT.

J is TRBJ1-3 and V is TRBV5-1, with D perhaps TRBD1 (6 bases). Germline V gene sequence: CDR1 SGHRS, CDR2 YFSETQ. The CDR3 runs to 16 residues. V shed 0 bases and J shed 3 bases, with 13 bases lying between them. CDR3 in amino acids: CASSLEAGAGGNTIYF. As DNA, the CDR3 is TGCGCCAGCAGCTTGGAGGCAGGGGCGGGTGGAAACACCATATATTTT.